This TCR beta chain was captured in a study of blood T cell repertoires in COVID-19. Study at large: T cells, B-cell-depleted T cells, or PBMCs provided the cDNA or gDNA that served as material.

The germline V gene encodes CDR1 SGHTA and CDR2 FQGTGA. V was pared by 7 bases and J by 4 bases, with 4 bases of the junction left unmatched. This CDR3 region has 12 residues. Original data processing: Estimation of nucleated cell counts was performed using reference gene primer amplification. Assay: immunoSEQ multiplex PCR; the TCRdb copy retains only in-frame clones and omits some. V and J calls and clone size are those listed in that table; D and trimming were worked out from the DNA. The sample has 110,000 to 150,000 clones; around 87% are singletons. The clonotype originates from a human donor in a cohort sampled during active COVID-19. The V call is TRBV7-3, the J call TRBJ2-7; TRBD1 agrees at 7 bases. Source material: peripheral blood. This CDR3 reads CASIQGDYEQYF. The CDR3 DNA reads TGTGCCAGCATTCAGGGGGATTACGAGCAGTACTTC. The whole variable domain, filled in from reference TRBV7-3 and TRBJ2-7, reads GAGVSQTPSNKVTEKGKYVELRCDPISGHTALYWYRQSLGQGPEFLIYFQGTGAADDSGLPNDRFFAVRPEGSVSTLKIQRTERGDSAVYLCASIQGDYEQYFGPGTRLTVT.